The table lists the clone carrying this TCR beta chain with a count of one. This sample stems from a study of blood T cell repertoires in COVID-19. Per germline, CDR1 MNHNY and CDR2 SVGAGI (reference sequence). The CDR3 extends over 16 amino acids. The V end was cut by 0 bases, the J end by 4 bases, with 15 bases between. Clones were sequenced by immunoSEQ multiplex PCR, and TCRdb holds only the in-frame ones, with some missing. The sample includes 350,000 or so clones, more than 70% of them seen just once. The sequence derives from a woman aged 55 to 70 with COVID-19, enrolled during active disease. The gene calls are TRBV6-6 and TRBJ2-5; TRBD1 might be the D (5 bases). The sample was peripheral blood. The CDR3 is CASSYSGARVGETQYF. DNA of the CDR3: TGTGCCAGCAGTTACTCGGGCGCCAGGGTGGGAGAGACCCAGTACTTC.